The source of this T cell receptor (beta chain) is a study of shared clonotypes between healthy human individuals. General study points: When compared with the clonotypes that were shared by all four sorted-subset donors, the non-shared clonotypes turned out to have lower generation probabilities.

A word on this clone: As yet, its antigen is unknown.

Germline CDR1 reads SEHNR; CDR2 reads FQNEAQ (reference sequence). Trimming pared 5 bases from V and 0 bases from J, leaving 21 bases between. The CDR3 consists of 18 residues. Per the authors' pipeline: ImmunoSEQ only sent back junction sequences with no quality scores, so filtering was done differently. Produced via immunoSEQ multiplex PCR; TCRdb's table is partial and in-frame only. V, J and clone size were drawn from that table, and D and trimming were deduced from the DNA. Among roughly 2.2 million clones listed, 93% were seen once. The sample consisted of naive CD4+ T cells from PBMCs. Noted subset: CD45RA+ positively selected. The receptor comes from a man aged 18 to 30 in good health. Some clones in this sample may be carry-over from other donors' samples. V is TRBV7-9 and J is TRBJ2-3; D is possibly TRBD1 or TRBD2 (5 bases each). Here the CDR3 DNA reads TGTGCCAGCAGCCGCCCAACCGGGGCCACGGGCAGCACAGATACGCAGTATTTT. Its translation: CASSRPTGATGSTDTQYF.